Listed here are 10 T cell receptor beta chains from one sample, sequenced in a study of blood T cell repertoires in COVID-19. Produced via immunoSEQ multiplex PCR; TCRdb's table is partial and in-frame only. The repertoire holds just over 300,000 clones, about nine tenths seen once, with over 8% in the top ten. Sample: PBMCs or T cells enriched from blood (not recorded which). These receptors were collected from a woman in her 40s who had recovered from COVID-19.

CDR3 loop: CASSEYQGLGTIYF. The CDR3 DNA reads TGTGCCAGCAGTGAATATCAGGGACTTGGCACCATATATTTT. The chain couples TRBV25-1 to TRBJ1-3; tentatively, D is TRBD1 (5 bases). Germline V gene data show CDR1 as MGHDK and CDR2 as SYGVNS. The CDR3 has 14 amino acids. Deletions cut 0 bases from V and 9 bases from J, with 12 bases between.

This clone was seen only a few times. This sequence joins TRBV6-2 or TRBV6-3 and TRBJ1-4, with 7 bases fitting TRBD1. V dropped 4 bases and J dropped 5; count of bases not matched to a gene: 13. The CDR3 consists of 17 residues. Germline values: CDR1 MNHEY, CDR2 SVGEGT. CDR3 region: CASSSPDGTDSNEKLFF. DNA of the CDR3: TGTGCCAGCAGTTCCCCCGACGGGACAGACTCCAATGAAAAACTGTTTTTT.

The V gene is TRBV19, the J gene TRBJ1-5; D unresolved. The CDR3 loop spans 13 amino acids. V lost 4 bases to trimming and J lost 7 bases, with 11 bases between them. Looked up from germline, CDR1 is LNHDA and CDR2 is SQIVND (reference sequence). DNA for the CDR3: TGTGCCAGTAGTACCCCCGGGTGGCAGCCCCAGCATTTT. Translating it yields CASSTPGWQPQHF.

The chain carries TRBV14 and TRBJ1-2; TRBD1 is a possible D gene (5 bases). Germline CDR1 reads SGHDN; CDR2 reads FVKESK. CDR3 length: 16 amino acids. Trimming pared 4 bases from V and 0 bases from J, leaving 15 bases between. DNA of the CDR3: TGTGCCAGCAGCCCGTGGGGGGTATCACCTAACTATGGCTACACCTTC. Translated, it gives CASSPWGVSPNYGYTF.

V is TRBV4-3 and J is TRBJ2-2, with 9 bases lining up with TRBD2. Trimming removed 8 bases from V and 2 bases from J; junction bases left unmatched: 9. From germline, CDR1 is LGHNA and CDR2 YSLEER. This CDR3 is 16 amino acids long. The CDR3 nucleotides read TGCGCCAGCTCGAGCGGGGGGCCCCCAAACACCGGGGAGCTGTTTTTT. Amino acids: CASSSGGPPNTGELFF.

The genes are TRBV2 and TRBJ2-2; TRBD2 matches 14 bases. With 7 bases clipped from V and 6 bases from J, the junction kept 4 bases outside the gene matches. Germline V gene lookup returns CDR1 SNHLY and CDR2 FYNNEI. There are 15 residues in the CDR3. The CDR3 region has the DNA TGTGCCAGCACCGGGACTAGCGGGAGCCCCGGGGAGCTGTTTTTT. It encodes CASTGTSGSPGELFF.

This clone was recorded only once. The J gene is TRBJ2-1, the V gene TRBV7-3; a possible D gene is TRBD2 (6 bases). Between the trimmed V and J ends, which lost 1 base and 6 bases, there was a span of 10 bases. The CDR3 is 14 residues long. Germline assignment: CDR1 SGHTA and CDR2 FQGTGA. The CDR3 here is CASSLRATSNEQFF. The CDR3 DNA is TGTGCCAGCAGCTTAAGGGCGACTAGCAATGAGCAGTTCTTC.

This sequence joins TRBV11-3 and TRBJ1-2; D perhaps matches TRBD1 (5 bases). The CDR3 spans 15 residues. The germline CDR1 and CDR2 sequences are SGHNT and YENEEA. V was pared by 0 bases and J by 6 bases, with 14 bases between. The CDR3 region has the DNA TGTGCCAGCAGCTTAGATCCGGCAGGGTTGAATGGCTACACCTTC. It codes for CASSLDPAGLNGYTF.

This sequence joins TRBV25-1 and TRBJ1-3; TRBD1 matches 7 bases. V trimming: 6 bases; J trimming: 2 bases; junction bases outside the gene matches: 7. The CDR3 contains 15 residues. In germline, CDR1 is MGHDK, CDR2 SYGVNS. The CDR3 bases are TGTGCCAGCAGCAAGGGGGCTCCCCCTGGAAACACCATATATTTT. Protein: CASSKGAPPGNTIYF.

V and J are TRBV19 and TRBJ2-7; a weak D match, TRBD1 (6 bases). The germline V gene has CDR1 LNHDA and CDR2 SQIVND (reference sequence). V was cut by 5 bases and J by 3 bases, with 14 bases left in between. This CDR3 is built from 14 residues. CDR3 amino acids: CASSLSGTSYEQYF. In DNA form, the CDR3 reads TGTGCCAGTAGTCTGTCCGGGACAAGCTACGAGCAGTACTTC.